The 24 T cell receptor beta chains presented below share a single source sample, sequenced in a study of T cells after yellow fever vaccination. From the 5' RACE reads, TCRdb called clonotypes with MiXCR, one entry per CDR3 protein. The table has hundreds of thousands of distinct CDR3 sequences, around 20% seen once. The sample here was PBMCs, taken before the yellow fever booster vaccination. All receptors come from a man aged 18 to 35 who received the YFV17D yellow fever vaccine.

V usage is TRBV20-1 and J usage is TRBJ2-3, with no clear D. The CDR3 loop spans 13 amino acids. With 3 bases removed from V and 5 bases from J, the gap between germline ends came to 12 bases. CDR1 and CDR2 from the germline V gene are DFQATT and SNEGSKA (reference sequence). The CDR3 region has the DNA TGCAGTGCTAGTTATGGGGTAGTAGATACGCAGTATTTT. Protein product: CSASYGVVDTQYF.

This sequence joins TRBV19 and TRBJ2-5; 11 bases align to TRBD2. Losses at the gene ends were 5 bases for V and 7 bases for J; bases not matched to a gene: 12. The CDR3 consists of 16 residues. CDR1 LNHDA and CDR2 SQIVND come from the germline V gene (reference sequence). The CDR3 nucleotides are TGTGCCAGTAGTCCCTCGACTAGCGGGGCCTCGGGGACCCAGTACTTC. Amino acids: CASSPSTSGASGTQYF.

The chain combines TRBV12-3 or TRBV12-4 with TRBJ1-5, with D tentatively TRBD1 (5 bases). This CDR3 is 13 amino acids long. V was trimmed by 7 bases and J by 3 bases, leaving 10 bases between them. The CDR3 is CASTQGTNQPQHF. The CDR3, as DNA: TGTGCCAGCACCCAGGGTACCAATCAGCCCCAGCATTTT.

The gene calls are TRBV6-1 and TRBJ2-1; D possibly corresponds to TRBD2 (6 bases). CDR1 is MNHNS, CDR2 SASEGT, per germline. Deletions cut 6 bases from V and 9 bases from J, with 15 bases between. This CDR3 has 13 residues. The CDR3 loop reads CASRVGTAFEQFF. CDR3 bases: TGTGCCAGCAGGGTTGGGACTGCCTTTGAGCAGTTCTTC.

The chain uses TRBV29-1 and TRBJ2-5; the D is unclear. V gave up 0 bases and J gave up 5 bases, with 13 bases separating them. The CDR3 totals 14 residues. Germline values: CDR1 SQVTM, CDR2 ANQGSEA. The CDR3 here is CSVEDLTAWETQYF. In DNA form, the CDR3 reads TGCAGCGTTGAAGATCTGACCGCGTGGGAGACCCAGTACTTC.

V and J are TRBV4-1 and TRBJ1-2; TRBD1 aligns across 8 bases. Germline V lookup: CDR1 MGHRA, CDR2 YSYEKL. The junction had 2 bases not matched to a gene; V was cut back by 2 bases and J by 3 bases. This CDR3 contains 14 residues. The CDR3, as DNA: TGCGCCAGCAGCCAAAGGACAGGGCACTATGGCTACACCTTC. Amino acids: CASSQRTGHYGYTF.

In its sample, this clonotype was seen a few times. The chain is built from TRBV4-3 and TRBJ2-1; TRBD1 agrees at 7 bases. This CDR3 is built from 14 residues. Germline V CDR1 and CDR2: LGHNA, YSLEER. Trimming at V came to 2 bases and at J to 8 bases, leaving 6 bases not matched to a gene. In DNA form, the CDR3 reads TGCGCCAGCAGCCAACGCCCAACAGGGGATGAGCAGTTCTTC. Encoded protein: CASSQRPTGDEQFF.

This clonotype was counted at least ten times. The chain recombines TRBV20-1 with TRBJ1-5, with 9 bases lining up with TRBD1. From germline, CDR1 is DFQATT and CDR2 SNEGSKA (reference sequence). The CDR3 covers 13 residues. The V gene end was trimmed by 5 bases and the J gene end by 6 bases; junction bases not matched to a gene: 5. Here the CDR3 DNA reads TGCAGTGCTGCACAGGGGGCTGGTCAGCCCCAGCATTTT. This sequence encodes CSAAQGAGQPQHF.

This chain links TRBV5-1 with TRBJ2-3; 11 positions match TRBD1. The CDR3 runs 17 residues. The germline V gene has CDR1 SGHRS and CDR2 YFSETQ. With 4 bases clipped from V and 2 bases from J, the junction kept 9 bases outside the gene matches. The CDR3 nucleotides are TGCGCCAGCAGCGTCGGACAGGGGGCGCTTACCACAGATACGCAGTATTTT. Its protein is CASSVGQGALTTDTQYF.

The chain is built from TRBV7-2 and TRBJ2-3; D not certain. The CDR3 covers 14 residues. V was trimmed by 4 bases and J by 4 bases, leaving 12 bases between them. The germline V gene encodes CDR1 SGHTA and CDR2 FQGNSA. The CDR3 sequence: CASSWGIMADTQYF. DNA of the CDR3: TGTGCCAGCAGCTGGGGTATTATGGCAGATACGCAGTATTTT.

The V and J genes are TRBV7-6 and TRBJ2-4; D possibly uses TRBD1 or TRBD2 (7 bases each). Looked up from germline, CDR1 is SGHVS and CDR2 is FNYEAQ. CDR3 length equals 16 residues. Trimming removed 4 bases at V and 3 bases at J, with 16 bases between. In nucleotides, the CDR3 is TGTGCCAGCAGCTCCCCAGGGGGGGATGACAAAAACATTCAGTACTTC. This gives the protein CASSSPGGDDKNIQYF.

The rearrangement joins TRBV5-1 to TRBJ2-5; D not certain. The V end lost 0 bases, the J end lost 0 bases, and 9 bases lay between the germline ends. Germline CDR1 SGHRS, CDR2 YFSETQ. There are 15 residues in the CDR3. In DNA form, the CDR3 reads TGCGCCAGCAGCTTGGTAGGTCAGAACCAAGAGACCCAGTACTTC. Its translation: CASSLVGQNQETQYF. The full variable domain, with the rest looked up from reference TRBV5-1 and TRBJ2-5, is KAGVTQTPRYLIKTRGQQVTLSCSPISGHRSVSWYQQTPGQGLQFLFEYFSETQRNKGNFPGRFSGRQFSNSRSEMNVSTLELGDSALYLCASSLVGQNQETQYFGPGTRLLVL.

This clonotype turned up a few times. CDR3 bases: TGTGCCAGCAGTCGACAGCCCGACAGCTCGAAGCAGTTCTTC. It encodes CASSRQPDSSKQFF. This chain uses TRBV28 with TRBJ2-1; D perhaps matches TRBD1 (5 bases). The CDR3 sequence is 14 residues long. Germline V gene data show CDR1 as MDHEN and CDR2 as SYDVKM. V dropped 5 bases and J dropped 11 bases, with 19 bases sitting between them.

Only a few counts were recorded for this clonotype. V gene TRBV6-6 combines with J gene TRBJ1-2; D unclear. V gave up 7 bases and J gave up 2 bases, with 14 bases separating them. This CDR3 spans 14 amino acids. Germline V gene sequence: CDR1 MNHNY, CDR2 SVGAGI (reference sequence). The DNA for the CDR3 is TGTGCCAGCAATCATGGGTCCGGGAACTATGGCTACACCTTC. This gives the protein CASNHGSGNYGYTF.

This clonotype turned up a few times. This chain links TRBV10-1 with TRBJ2-1, with 7 bases aligning to TRBD2. CDR3 size: 13 residues. Germline values: CDR1 WNHNN, CDR2 SYGVQD (reference sequence). Trimming removed 0 bases from V and 15 bases from J; junction bases left unmatched: 8. In DNA, the CDR3 is TGCGCCAGCAGTGAGTCGTGGGGGGGACCCTGGTTCTTC. Protein: CASSESWGGPWFF.

This clonotype occurred a few times. This rearrangement joins TRBV12-3 or TRBV12-4 to TRBJ2-2; the D is unclear. The CDR3 has 15 amino acids. V shed 3 bases and J shed 4 bases, with 12 bases lying between them. In DNA, the CDR3 is TGTGCCAGCAGTTTTGAGCTGTCGGTCACCGGGGAGCTGTTTTTT. Its translation is CASSFELSVTGELFF.

This clonotype was found a few times. The genes are TRBV6-2 or TRBV6-3 and TRBJ1-2, with D possibly being TRBD1 (5 bases). Trimming took 6 bases from V and 2 from J, leaving 10 bases between them. The CDR3 runs to 13 residues. Germline V gives CDR1 MNHEY, CDR2 SVGEGT. CDR3 sequence reads: CASRYRKNYGYTF. In nucleotides, the CDR3 is TGTGCCAGCAGATACAGGAAAAACTATGGCTACACCTTC.

The genes are TRBV5-1 and TRBJ2-1; D unclear. Germline values: CDR1 SGHRS, CDR2 YFSETQ. The CDR3 consists of 13 residues. Trimming shortened V by 5 bases and J by 7 bases, and 13 bases separated the two germline ends. The CDR3 coding sequence is TGCGCCAGCAGTTCGACTGATACGAATGAGCAGTTCTTC. It translates to CASSSTDTNEQFF. The whole variable domain, remainder taken from reference TRBV5-1 and TRBJ2-1, is KAGVTQTPRYLIKTRGQQVTLSCSPISGHRSVSWYQQTPGQGLQFLFEYFSETQRNKGNFPGRFSGRQFSNSRSEMNVSTLELGDSALYLCASSSTDTNEQFFGPGTRLTVL.

This clonotype was counted between two and nine times. The chain couples TRBV7-2 to TRBJ2-7; TRBD2 matches at 12 bases. CDR3 size: 17 residues. Germline V gene data show CDR1 as SGHTA and CDR2 as FQGNSA. V was pared by 0 bases and J by 2 bases, with 5 bases of the junction left unmatched. CDR3 DNA: TGTGCCAGCAGCTTAGCGGGGACTAGCGGGTTCACCTACGAGCAGTACTTC. Translation: CASSLAGTSGFTYEQYF.

A few counts support this clonotype. The chain has TRBV9 and TRBJ2-6, with 12 bases lining up with TRBD2. V shed 4 bases, J shed 2 bases, and the junction held 7 bases outside the gene matches. In germline, CDR1 is SGDLS, CDR2 YYNGEE. There are 18 residues in the CDR3. As DNA, the CDR3 is TGTGCCAGCAGCCCCCGGGCTAGCGGGGGGGCTGGGGCCAACGTCCTGACTTTC. This gives the protein CASSPRASGGAGANVLTF. Full variable domain (outside the CDR3, taken from reference TRBV9 and TRBJ2-6): DSGVTQTPKHLITATGQRVTLRCSPRSGDLSVYWYQQSLDQGLQFLIQYYNGEERAKGNILERFSAQQFPDLHSELNLSSLELGDSALYFCASSPRASGGAGANVLTFGAGSRLTVL.

This chain links TRBV12-5 with TRBJ2-5, with D tentatively TRBD2 (5 bases). The CDR3 is made up of 14 amino acids. CDR1 is LGHNT, CDR2 FRNRAP, per germline. V dropped 2 bases and J dropped 4 bases, with 11 bases sitting between them. This chain's CDR3 is CASGLPSITETQYF. The CDR3 region has the DNA TGTGCTAGTGGTTTGCCTAGCATTACAGAGACCCAGTACTTC.

This clonotype was observed a handful of times. This chain links TRBV24-1 with TRBJ2-1, with no clear D. CDR1 is KGHDR, CDR2 SFDVKD, per germline. Trimming stripped 6 bases from V and 9 bases from J, with 11 bases between. This CDR3 contains 12 residues. DNA for the CDR3: TGTGCCACCAGTTACGCTTTCGGTGAGCAGTTCTTC. Its protein product is CATSYAFGEQFF.

The V gene is TRBV6-2 or TRBV6-3, the J gene TRBJ2-5; D possibly corresponds to TRBD2 (6 bases). This CDR3 has 13 amino acids. The germline V and J ends were trimmed by 4 bases and 5 bases, with 11 bases remaining between them. CDR1 and CDR2 (germline): MNHEY, SVGEGT. The CDR3 is CASSFQRVETQYF. CDR3 nucleotides: TGTGCCAGCAGTTTCCAGCGGGTGGAGACCCAGTACTTC.

This clonotype showed up just a few times. The rearrangement joins TRBV7-3 to TRBJ2-1; D unclear. The CDR3 loop spans 15 amino acids. CDR1 SGHTA and CDR2 FQGTGA come from the germline V gene. The V and J ends lost 5 bases and 6 bases respectively, with 17 bases between them. The CDR3 is CASSPGSSFTNEQFF. Written as DNA, the CDR3 is TGTGCCAGCAGCCCCGGTAGCTCGTTTACCAATGAGCAGTTCTTC.